Presented here are 5 T cell receptor beta chains from one specimen sequenced in a study of blood T cell repertoires in COVID-19. Data came from immunoSEQ multiplex PCR; TCRdb stores just in-frame clones and leaves some out. The repertoire consists of 95,000 to 110,000 clones, with around 90% occurring once and the leading ten covering around 3.8%. Sequenced material: peripheral blood. Source of these receptors: a woman aged 55-70 years with acute or convalescent COVID-19.

J is TRBJ2-1 and V is TRBV5-1; possibly TRBD2 for D (5 bases). V lost 0 bases to trimming and J lost 2 bases, with 9 bases between them. Germline lookup yields CDR1 SGHRS and CDR2 YFSETQ. The CDR3 has 15 residues. The CDR3 is CASSLGLAAYNEQFF. The CDR3 region has the DNA TGCGCCAGCAGCTTGGGGCTAGCTGCCTACAATGAGCAGTTCTTC.

The V call is TRBV7-9, the J call TRBJ2-7, with 7 bases matching TRBD2. V lost 0 bases and J lost 2; bases outside the gene matches: 1. The CDR3 runs 14 residues. Germline lookup yields CDR1 SEHNR and CDR2 FQNEAQ (reference sequence). This CDR3 reads CASSLAAGAYEQYF. For the CDR3, the DNA is TGTGCCAGCAGCTTAGCGGCGGGAGCCTACGAGCAGTACTTC.

The chain has TRBV10-2 and TRBJ2-2; TRBD2 is a possible D gene (6 bases). The germline CDR1 and CDR2 sequences are WSHSY and SAAADI. This CDR3 is built from 15 residues. V lost 7 bases, J lost 5 bases, and 17 bases lay in between. The CDR3 bases are TGCGCCAGCAACGTTTGGCAGGGAGGAACCGGGGAGCTGTTTTTT. This translates into CASNVWQGGTGELFF.

The genes are TRBV24-1 and TRBJ2-1, with 12 bases fitting TRBD2. Losses at the gene ends were 4 bases for V and 6 bases for J; bases not matched to a gene: 9. The CDR3 is 17 amino acids. The germline CDR1 and CDR2 sequences are KGHDR and SFDVKD. The CDR3 spells CATSDPTGTSGFNEQFF. CDR3 DNA: TGTGCCACCAGTGACCCTACCGGGACTAGCGGGTTCAATGAGCAGTTCTTC.

The genes are TRBV9 and TRBJ2-1, with no clear D. Trimming shortened V by 1 base and J by 5 bases, and 7 bases separated the two germline ends. Germline V gene sequence: CDR1 SGDLS, CDR2 YYNGEE. The length of the CDR3 is 13 residues. CDR3 coding DNA: TGTGCCAGCAGCGTACAGGTGAACAATGAGCAGTTCTTC. Its translation: CASSVQVNNEQFF.